Sequencing of this T cell receptor (beta chain) was carried out in a study of shared clonotypes between healthy human individuals (dated by TCRdb to about 2020). For context, the study as a whole: The cohort comprised a couple of women and a few men aged 18 to 49 years. Libraries were prepared and TCR repertoires were sequenced by different laboratories using diverse techniques, in order to increase sequencing depth and limit assay-specific biases. Per donor, leukapheresis produced somewhere between about 0.85 and 10 billion PBMCs. The study deeply sequenced blood TCR repertoires of roughly five healthy adults to estimate repertoire size and the extent of clonotype sharing between individuals. For each donor, three plates each were used for CD4 naive and CD4 memory, two plates were used for CD8 naive, and one plate was used for CD8 memory. Overall study outcomes, separate from this receptor: Compared with non-shared clonotypes, the clonotypes found in all four sorted-subset donors had higher generation probabilities. Because the study included only a small number of donors, the genetic and exposure-history diversity represented was limited. Naive subsets generally had larger estimated clonotype richness than memory subsets. Even with the large sequencing depth, rarefaction of the sorted-subset datasets indicated that sequencing was incomplete. Pairwise subsampling led to the expectation that sequencing depth would affect the degree of clonotype sharing among donors. When several donors were compared, the shared fraction of clonotypes was about 5.2% for naive CD4, more than 3% for naive CD8, about 2.4% for memory CD4, and 0.35% to 0.4% for memory CD8. Sampling was restricted to blood, and TCR repertoires in tissues likely differ from the TCR repertoires found in blood.

There are 13 amino acids in the CDR3, from cysteine to phenylalanine inclusive. The sequence is cut down to CDR3 DNA, 39 bases in frame from base 1. Between the V and J ends, shortened by 6 bases and 6 bases respectively, the junction contains 12 bases. The germline V gene gives CDR1 as KGHSH and CDR2 as LQKENI. In this sample, this clone turned up many times. No antigen is known for it. Base qualities are missing; no much larger clone stands one base away. Healthy HIV-negative adults with no recently reported acute infections or vaccinations were included as donors. Every donor was a Caucasian adult residing in Nashville, Tennessee, USA. CD4+ T cells were enriched by magnetic negative selection, after which naive cells were positively selected on CD45RA and the negative fraction was taken as the memory subset. Blood was collected by leukapheresis, and PBMCs were isolated by Ficoll-Histopaque density gradient centrifugation and then cryopreserved in liquid nitrogen vapor phase. Purity and quantity of every magnetically sorted T cell population were checked by analytical flow cytometry. Genomic DNA was isolated from each sorted fraction and quantified by UV absorbance on a Nanodrop 2000c.

Using the deep immunoSEQ assay, multiplex PCR amplified TCR CDR3 regions from genomic DNA. Genomic DNA extracted from each cell subset was distributed evenly over all wells of several immunoSEQ 96-well plates, and each plate served as one replicate. For sorted subsets, each replicate PCR was loaded with roughly 200 ng genomic DNA, equivalent to 30,000 or so T cell genomes. Purified libraries were quantified with a Qubit 3.0 fluorometer, sized on a Bioanalyzer 2100, and re-quantified with the KAPA Library Quantification kit. Every immunoSEQ 96-well plate was sequenced on a separate single-read 150-cycle Illumina NextSeq 550 flow cell. Under the source paper's analysis protocol: The immunoSEQ output contained only junctional sequences without quality scores, so filtering could not match that applied to full-length reads. Sequences were annotated with PyIR, a Python wrapper for IgBLAST v1.9, and V/J genes and CDR3 were assigned using IMGT germline references. Reads were removed for weak V/J assignments (E-value above 1e-6), missing CDR3, stop codons, out-of-frame junctions, or ambiguous translated residues. A V3J clonotype was defined by an identical inferred V gene, J gene, and CDR3 amino acid sequence. Percentage overlap between repertoires was computed as shared unique clonotypes divided by the size of the smaller repertoire. RTK rarefaction, the Chao1 estimator, and Recon v2.1 estimates of unobserved clonotypes were used to assess repertoire richness. OLGA was used to compute generation probabilities for all TCRbeta clonotypes that the gDNA method yielded from several donors. Not all clones reach the TCRdb copy of this immuneACCESS table, which keeps in-frame sequences only. Checked studies attribute under half of the gap to unresolved V genes and leave the rest unexplained. That table supplies the V and J calls and clone size; D and trimming were determined from the DNA. In all, the sample holds 950,000 to 1,300,000 clones, and roughly 70% of those were seen once. The ten biggest clones cover approximately 1.5% of the sample.

Sequencing input: memory CD4+ T cells sorted from blood. The cell subset or site tag for this specimen amounts to: CD45RA-negative fraction. The TCR was taken from a young man in good health. The rearrangement combines TRBV18 with TRBJ2-1; TRBD1 is possibly the D segment (5 matching bases). The DNA sequence is as follows: TGTGCCAGCTCCCCAATCCAGGGCAATGAGCAGTTCTTC. This is translated as CASSPIQGNEQFF.